The TCR beta chain under discussion was sequenced for a study of blood T cell repertoires in COVID-19. Study information: Italy, Spain and the United States were the sources of the convalescent and acute COVID-19 samples.

Per the original methods: It was from reference gene primer amplification that nucleated cell counts were estimated. The assay was immunoSEQ multiplex PCR, and TCRdb's table has in-frame clones only and misses some. D and trimming come from the DNA, and the V and J calls and clone size come from that table. The sample includes under 350,000 clones, approximately 86% seen only once; the top ten take approximately 4.4%. This clone was detected only once. Trimming left V 0 bases short and J 7 bases short, with 6 bases between. The CDR3 runs to 12 residues. CDR1 and CDR2 from the germline V gene are MNHEY and SVGAGI.

This TCR was recovered from a middle-aged woman with acute COVID-19. Sequenced input: PBMCs or T cells enriched from blood (not recorded which). The V and J genes are TRBV6-5 and TRBJ1-1; D is unresolved. CDR3 DNA: TGTGCCAGCAGTTACTCGATGAGTGAAGCTTTCTTT. Its protein product is CASSYSMSEAFF.